This T cell receptor (beta chain) was recovered during a study of blood T cell repertoires in COVID-19. Study-wide context: Sample material is recorded as cDNA or gDNA derived from T cells, B-cell-depleted T cells, or PBMCs.

The germline CDR1 and CDR2 sequences are SGDLS and YYNGEE. The CDR3 runs to 15 residues. With 0 bases clipped from V and 8 bases from J, the junction kept 2 bases outside the gene matches. Assay used: immunoSEQ multiplex PCR; TCRdb lists only in-frame clones, some missing. The table includes roughly 140,000 clones, almost 80% detected once. This chain links TRBV9 with TRBJ2-1, with TRBD2 identical over 13 bases. Sequenced material: peripheral blood. The sequence was obtained from a man aged 50 to 59 with active or convalescent COVID-19. The CDR3 loop is CASSVGTSGSYEQFF. In nucleotides, the CDR3 is TGTGCCAGCAGCGTAGGGACTAGCGGGAGTTATGAGCAGTTCTTC.